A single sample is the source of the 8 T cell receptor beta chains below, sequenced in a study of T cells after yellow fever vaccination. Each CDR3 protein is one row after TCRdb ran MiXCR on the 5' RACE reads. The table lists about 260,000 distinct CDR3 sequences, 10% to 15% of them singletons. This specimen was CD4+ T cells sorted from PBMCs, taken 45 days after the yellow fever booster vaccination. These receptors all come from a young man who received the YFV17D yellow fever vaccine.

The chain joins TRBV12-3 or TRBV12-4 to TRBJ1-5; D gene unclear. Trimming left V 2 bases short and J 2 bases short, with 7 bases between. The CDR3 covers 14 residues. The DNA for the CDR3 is TGTGCCAGCAGTTTACACACGGGCAATCAGCCCCAGCATTTT. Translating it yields CASSLHTGNQPQHF.

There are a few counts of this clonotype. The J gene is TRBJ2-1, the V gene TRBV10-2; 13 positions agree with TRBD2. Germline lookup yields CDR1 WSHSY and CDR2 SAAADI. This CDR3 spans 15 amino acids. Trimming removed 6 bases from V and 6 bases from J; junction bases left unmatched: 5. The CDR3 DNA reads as TGCGCCAGCAGACTAGCGGGAGGGTTGGGCAATGAGCAGTTCTTC. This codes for CASRLAGGLGNEQFF.

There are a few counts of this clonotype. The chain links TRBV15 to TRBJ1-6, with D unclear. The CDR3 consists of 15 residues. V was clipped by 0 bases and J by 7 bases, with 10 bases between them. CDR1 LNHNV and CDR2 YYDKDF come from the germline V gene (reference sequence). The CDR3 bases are TGTGCCACCAGCAGAGATCCAGGAGGAAATTCACCCCTCCACTTT. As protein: CATSRDPGGNSPLHF.

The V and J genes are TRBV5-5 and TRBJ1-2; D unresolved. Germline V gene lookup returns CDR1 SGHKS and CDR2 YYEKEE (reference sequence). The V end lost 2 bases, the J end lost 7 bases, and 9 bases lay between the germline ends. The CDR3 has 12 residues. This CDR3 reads CASSFAGSGYTF. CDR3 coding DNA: TGTGCCAGCAGCTTCGCCGGGTCTGGCTACACCTTC.

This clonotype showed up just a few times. The CDR3 here is CASSSRSNEQFF. CDR3 DNA: TGTGCCAGCAGCTCCCGTTCCAATGAGCAGTTCTTC. This chain uses TRBV6-5 with TRBJ2-1, with D unclear. V was trimmed by 6 bases and J by 6 bases, leaving 9 bases between them. The CDR3 sequence is 12 residues long. From germline, CDR1 is MNHEY and CDR2 SVGAGI.

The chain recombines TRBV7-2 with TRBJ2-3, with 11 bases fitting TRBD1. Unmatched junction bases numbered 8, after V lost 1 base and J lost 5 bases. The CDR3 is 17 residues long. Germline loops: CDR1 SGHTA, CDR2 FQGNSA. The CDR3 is CASSLVGGQGVVDTQYF. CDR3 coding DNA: TGTGCCAGCAGCTTAGTTGGGGGACAGGGGGTCGTAGATACGCAGTATTTT.

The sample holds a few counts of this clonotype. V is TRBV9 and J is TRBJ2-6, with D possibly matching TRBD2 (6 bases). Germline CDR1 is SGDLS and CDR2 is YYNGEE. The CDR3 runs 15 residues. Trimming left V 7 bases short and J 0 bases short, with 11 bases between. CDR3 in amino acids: CASAGRSSGANVLTF. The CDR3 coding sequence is TGTGCCAGCGCGGGACGCAGCTCTGGGGCCAACGTCCTGACTTTC.

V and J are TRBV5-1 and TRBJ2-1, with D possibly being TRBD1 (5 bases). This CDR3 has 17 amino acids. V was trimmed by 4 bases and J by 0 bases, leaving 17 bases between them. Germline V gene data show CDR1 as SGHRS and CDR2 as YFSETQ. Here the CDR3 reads CASSGPGWLGSYNEQFF. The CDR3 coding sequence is TGCGCCAGCAGCGGCCCAGGGTGGTTGGGCTCCTACAATGAGCAGTTCTTC.